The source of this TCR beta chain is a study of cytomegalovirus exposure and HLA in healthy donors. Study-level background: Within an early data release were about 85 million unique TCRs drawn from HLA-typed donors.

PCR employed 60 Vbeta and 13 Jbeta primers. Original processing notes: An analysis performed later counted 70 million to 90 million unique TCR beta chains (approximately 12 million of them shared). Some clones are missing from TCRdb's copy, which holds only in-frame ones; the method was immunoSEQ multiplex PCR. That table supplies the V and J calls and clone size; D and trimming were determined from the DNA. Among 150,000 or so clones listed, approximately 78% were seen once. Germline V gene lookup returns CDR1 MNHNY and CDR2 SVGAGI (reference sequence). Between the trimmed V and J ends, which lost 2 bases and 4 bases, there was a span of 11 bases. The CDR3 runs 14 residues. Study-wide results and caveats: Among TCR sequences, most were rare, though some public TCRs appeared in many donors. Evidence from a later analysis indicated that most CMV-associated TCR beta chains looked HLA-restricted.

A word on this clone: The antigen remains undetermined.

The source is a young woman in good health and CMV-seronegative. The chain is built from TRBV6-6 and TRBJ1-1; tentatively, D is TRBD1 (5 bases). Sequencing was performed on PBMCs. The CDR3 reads CASSYGALSTEAFF. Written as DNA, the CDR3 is TGTGCCAGCAGTTACGGGGCCTTGAGCACTGAAGCTTTCTTT.